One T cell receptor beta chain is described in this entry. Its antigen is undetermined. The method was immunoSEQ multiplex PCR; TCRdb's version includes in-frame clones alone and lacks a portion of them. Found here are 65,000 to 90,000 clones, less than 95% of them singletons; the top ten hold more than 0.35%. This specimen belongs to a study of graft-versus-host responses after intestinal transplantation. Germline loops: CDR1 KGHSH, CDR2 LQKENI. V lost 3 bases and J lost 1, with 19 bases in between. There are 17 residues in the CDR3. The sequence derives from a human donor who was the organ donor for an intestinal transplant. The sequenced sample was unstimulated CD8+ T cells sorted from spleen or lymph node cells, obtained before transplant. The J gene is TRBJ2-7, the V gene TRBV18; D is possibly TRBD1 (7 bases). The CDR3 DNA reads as TGTGCCAGCTCACCCGGACTCGCAGGGGGGCGATCCTACGAGCAGTACTTC. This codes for CASSPGLAGGRSYEQYF.